Following are 25 T cell receptor beta chains from one sample sequenced in a study of response to subunit inactivated influenza vaccine. Using its own MiXCR run on the RT-PCR reads, TCRdb lists one record per CDR3 protein. This table holds 860,000 or so distinct CDR3 sequences, around 20% found once. The sequencing here drew on PBMCs from blood, taken 5 days after vaccination. The source of these receptors is a man aged 45-65 years who received an inactivated influenza vaccine.

This clonotype was observed a few times. The DNA for the CDR3 is TGTGCCAGCAGCTTAAGGACAGCTACCTACGAGCAGTACTTC. It encodes CASSLRTATYEQYF. V usage is TRBV5-5 and J usage is TRBJ2-7, with a possible D match to TRBD1 (6 bases). CDR3 length: 14 residues. V shed 2 bases and J shed 2 bases, with 11 bases lying between them. In germline, CDR1 is SGHKS, CDR2 YYEKEE (reference sequence). The full variable domain, completed using reference TRBV5-5 and TRBJ2-7, is DAGVTQSPTHLIKTRGQQVTLRCSPISGHKSVSWYQQVLGQGPQFIFQYYEKEERGRGNFPDRFSARQFPNYSSELNVNALLLGDSALYLCASSLRTATYEQYFGPGTRLTVT.

This clonotype was detected only a few times. V and J are TRBV7-2 and TRBJ2-1; D is uncertain. Per the germline V gene, CDR1 is SGHTA and CDR2 is FQGNSA. Trimming removed 7 bases from V and 4 bases from J, with 14 bases in between. This CDR3 is 14 amino acids long. CDR3 DNA: TGTGCCAGCACCTCGAGGCAGGAGTACAATGAGCAGTTCTTC. Encoded protein: CASTSRQEYNEQFF. The whole variable domain, filled in from reference TRBV7-2 and TRBJ2-1, reads GAGVSQSPSNKVTEKGKDVELRCDPISGHTALYWYRQSLGQGLEFLIYFQGNSAPDKSGLPSDRFSAERTGGSVSTLTIQRTQQEDSAVYLCASTSRQEYNEQFFGPGTRLTVL.

This clonotype was counted between two and nine times. This chain connects TRBV12-3 or TRBV12-4 to TRBJ1-2, with TRBD1 matching over 8 bases. The CDR3 runs 16 residues. Unmatched junction bases numbered 11, after V lost 3 bases and J lost 5 bases. CDR3 protein: CASSFSGQGALYGYTF. The CDR3 nucleotides read TGTGCCAGCAGTTTTTCTGGACAGGGCGCTTTATATGGCTACACCTTC.

The V gene is TRBV5-1, the J gene TRBJ2-1; 10 bases line up with TRBD2. Germline V CDR1 and CDR2: SGHRS, YFSETQ. This CDR3 is built from 14 residues. Unmatched junction bases numbered 7, after V lost 5 bases and J lost 8 bases. In DNA, the CDR3 is TGCGCCAGCAGTAGGAGCGGGAGGGCCGATGAGCAGTTCTTC. It yields the protein CASSRSGRADEQFF.

There are many counts of this clonotype. V is TRBV5-1 and J is TRBJ2-3; a weak D match, TRBD2 (6 bases). Per the germline V gene, CDR1 is SGHRS and CDR2 is YFSETQ. CDR3 length equals 14 residues. V gave up 0 bases and J gave up 3 bases, with 8 bases separating them. CDR3 region: CASSLAGATDTQYF. The CDR3 DNA follows: TGCGCCAGCAGCTTGGCGGGAGCAACAGATACGCAGTATTTT.

V gene TRBV6-5 combines with J gene TRBJ1-2; no reliable D call. Germline V CDR1 and CDR2: MNHEY, SVGAGI. V lost 0 bases and J lost 5, with 13 bases in between. This CDR3 is built from 15 residues. The CDR3 sequence: CASSYSRSGGYGYTF. CDR3 DNA sequence: TGTGCCAGCAGTTACTCGAGATCAGGCGGTTATGGCTACACCTTC.

The chain joins TRBV5-6 to TRBJ2-1; D unresolved. Trimming left V 4 bases short and J 10 bases short, with 12 bases between. Germline CDR1 reads SGHDT; CDR2 reads YYEEEE. CDR3 size: 12 residues. In nucleotides, the CDR3 is TGTGCCAGCAGCAGCTTATCTGTAGAGCAGTTCTTC. Its translation is CASSSLSVEQFF. Full variable domain (remainder filled in from reference TRBV5-6 and TRBJ2-1): DAGVTQSPTHLIKTRGQQVTLRCSPKSGHDTVSWYQQALGQGPQFIFQYYEEEERQRGNFPDRFSGHQFPNYSSELNVNALLLGDSALYLCASSSLSVEQFFGPGTRLTVL.

The rearrangement joins TRBV9 to TRBJ2-7; no reliable D call. V was trimmed by 0 bases and J by 3 bases, leaving 10 bases between them. Germline assignment: CDR1 SGDLS and CDR2 YYNGEE. This CDR3 region has 14 residues. This chain's CDR3 is CASSVEQDSYEQYF. CDR3 DNA: TGTGCCAGCAGCGTAGAGCAGGATAGCTACGAGCAGTACTTC.

V gene TRBV4-3 combines with J gene TRBJ2-7, with TRBD2 matching over 10 bases. The CDR3 sequence is 15 residues long. Germline V lookup: CDR1 LGHNA, CDR2 YSLEER. Trimming removed 0 bases from V and 4 bases from J; junction bases left unmatched: 3. As DNA, the CDR3 is TGCGCCAGCAGCCAAGAAGGACTAGCGGCTTACGAGCAGTACTTC. Its translation: CASSQEGLAAYEQYF.

The chain carries TRBV7-9 and TRBJ2-1; the match to TRBD2 covers 8 bases. The ends lost 1 base at V and 3 bases at J; junction bases unmatched: 8. The germline V gene encodes CDR1 SEHNR and CDR2 FQNEAQ (reference sequence). CDR3 length: 17 amino acids. Written as DNA, the CDR3 is TGTGCCAGCAGCTTAGACCTTCTAACTAGCGGCTACAATGAGCAGTTCTTC. It yields the protein CASSLDLLTSGYNEQFF.

The J gene is TRBJ2-5, the V gene TRBV5-1; the D call may be TRBD1 or TRBD2 (6 bases each). Germline loops: CDR1 SGHRS, CDR2 YFSETQ. V was trimmed by 4 bases and J by 4 bases, leaving 14 bases between them. This CDR3 is 14 amino acids long. The CDR3 nucleotides are TGCGCCAGCAGCATAAAAGGAGGGGGAGAGACCCAGTACTTC. Translating it yields CASSIKGGGETQYF.

This clonotype was seen more than once but under ten times. The J gene is TRBJ1-2, the V gene TRBV7-9, with D uncertain. Germline assignment: CDR1 SEHNR and CDR2 FQNEAQ (reference sequence). Trimming shortened V by 2 bases and J by 6 bases, and 10 bases separated the two germline ends. CDR3 size: 13 residues. CDR3 coding DNA: TGTGCCAGCAGCTTAACGGGCCACGATGGCTACACCTTC. It codes for CASSLTGHDGYTF. The full variable domain, rest sourced from reference TRBV7-9 and TRBJ1-2, is DTGVSQNPRHKITKRGQNVTFRCDPISEHNRLYWYRQTLGQGPEFLTYFQNEAQLEKSRLLSDRFSAERPKGSFSTLEIQRTEQGDSAMYLCASSLTGHDGYTFGSGTRLTVV.

The V gene is TRBV27, the J gene TRBJ2-7; the match to TRBD1 covers 9 bases. Germline CDR1 and CDR2: MNHEY and SMNVEV (reference sequence). This CDR3 contains 16 residues. Trimming at V came to 0 bases and at J to 3 bases, leaving 6 bases not matched to a gene. The chain's CDR3 is CASSLSAGTGYYEQYF. In DNA, the CDR3 is TGTGCCAGCAGTTTATCGGCCGGGACAGGGTACTACGAGCAGTACTTC.

This chain uses TRBV5-8 with TRBJ1-4, with D maybe TRBD1 (6 bases). V was shortened by 4 bases and J by 8 bases, with 21 bases between the two germline ends. The CDR3 extends over 16 amino acids. Germline loops: CDR1 SGHTS, CDR2 YDEGEE. The CDR3 loop reads CASSNRQVSTGEKLFF. The DNA for the CDR3 is TGTGCCAGCAGCAACAGACAGGTTTCCACGGGAGAAAAACTGTTTTTT.

This clonotype was observed a handful of times. The V and J genes are TRBV11-2 and TRBJ2-1; maybe TRBD1 (5 bases). Trimming shortened V by 3 bases and J by 0 bases, and 12 bases separated the two germline ends. The CDR3 is 16 residues long. Germline V gene sequence: CDR1 SGHAT, CDR2 FQNNGV. CDR3 sequence: CASSFIHRSSYNEQFF. The CDR3 DNA is TGTGCCAGCAGCTTTATCCACAGGAGCTCCTACAATGAGCAGTTCTTC.

The chain has TRBV9 and TRBJ1-3; D uncertain. V lost 0 bases and J 8 bases, leaving 12 bases between the germline ends. Per germline, CDR1 SGDLS and CDR2 YYNGEE. This CDR3 spans 14 amino acids. CDR3 DNA sequence: TGTGCCAGCAGCGTAGCTCTGGGCGCGGACACCATATATTTT. Translation gives CASSVALGADTIYF.

This clonotype was seen at least ten times. The chain recombines TRBV6-1 with TRBJ2-2; D remains unclear. The CDR3 loop spans 14 amino acids. The germline V gene encodes CDR1 MNHNS and CDR2 SASEGT. V dropped 7 bases and J dropped 4 bases, with 13 bases sitting between them. CDR3 region: CASIEAGLTGELFF. CDR3 nucleotides: TGTGCCAGCATAGAGGCTGGTCTCACCGGGGAGCTGTTTTTT.

The V gene is TRBV6-2 or TRBV6-3, the J gene TRBJ1-5; D unclear. V was cut by 7 bases and J by 3 bases, with 10 bases left in between. The germline CDR1 and CDR2 sequences are MNHEY and SVGEGT. CDR3 size: 13 residues. The CDR3 loop is CASTAGYNQPQHF. The CDR3, as DNA: TGTGCCAGCACGGCGGGGTACAATCAGCCCCAGCATTTT.

This clonotype has more than one count but fewer than ten. The chain carries TRBV2 and TRBJ2-3; TRBD1 might be the D (5 bases). The germline V gene has CDR1 SNHLY and CDR2 FYNNEI. Deletions cut 4 bases from V and 4 bases from J, with 12 bases between. The CDR3 is made up of 14 amino acids. CDR3 DNA sequence: TGTGCCAGCAGTGGGTCCAGGGTCGCAGATACGCAGTATTTT. Its translation is CASSGSRVADTQYF.

This clonotype was observed a few times. This chain connects TRBV25-1 to TRBJ2-7; D could derive from TRBD1 or TRBD2 (5 bases each). Germline V gene lookup returns CDR1 MGHDK and CDR2 SYGVNS. CDR3 length equals 11 residues. V lost 7 bases, J lost 6 bases, and 10 bases lay in between. CDR3 in amino acids: CASISGTEQYF. The CDR3 DNA follows: TGTGCCAGCATCTCCGGGACCGAGCAGTACTTC.

The chain uses TRBV6-2 or TRBV6-3 and TRBJ2-7, with a tentative D call TRBD2 (5 bases). Deletions cut 2 bases from V and 0 bases from J, with 8 bases between. The germline V gene has CDR1 MNHEY and CDR2 SVGEGT. The CDR3 is made up of 14 amino acids. CDR3 DNA sequence: TGTGCCAGCAGTTACGGAGGCATCTCCTACGAGCAGTACTTC. The encoded protein is CASSYGGISYEQYF.

The chain carries TRBV7-2 and TRBJ1-1; tentatively, D is TRBD1 (6 bases). Trimming left V 5 bases short and J 1 base short, with 11 bases between. Germline V gives CDR1 SGHTA, CDR2 FQGNSA. This CDR3 spans 14 amino acids. Written as DNA, the CDR3 is TGTGCCAGCAGCCGTAACAGGGAGAACACTGAAGCTTTCTTT. This translates into CASSRNRENTEAFF.

This clonotype was seen repeatedly, ten times or more. This chain uses TRBV7-2 with TRBJ1-3; D remains unclear. The CDR3 loop spans 16 amino acids. Germline assignment: CDR1 SGHTA and CDR2 FQGNSA. Trimming stripped 1 base from V and 2 bases from J, with 12 bases between. The CDR3 region is CASSLVGSLAGNTIYF. CDR3 in DNA: TGTGCCAGCAGCTTAGTTGGCTCTTTGGCTGGAAACACCATATATTTT.

This clonotype showed up just a few times. The rearrangement uses TRBV7-8 and TRBJ2-7, with D maybe TRBD2 (5 bases). The germline V and J ends were trimmed by 1 base and 0 bases, with 10 bases remaining between them. Germline CDR1 and CDR2: SGHVS and FQNEAQ. The CDR3 is 15 amino acids. The CDR3 spells CASSLELGSSYEQYF. CDR3 bases: TGTGCCAGCAGCTTAGAACTAGGCAGCTCCTACGAGCAGTACTTC.

The CDR3 DNA reads TGTGCCAGCAGCCAAGATGGGACTAGCGTGTCAGATACGCAGTATTTT. This gives the protein CASSQDGTSVSDTQYF. The chain combines TRBV9 with TRBJ2-3, with 10 nucleotides matching TRBD2. The ends lost 4 bases at V and 4 bases at J; junction bases unmatched: 9. The CDR3 contains 16 residues. Per germline, CDR1 SGDLS and CDR2 YYNGEE.